The rows below give T cell receptor beta chains drawn from one sample of a study of T cell repertoires in cytomegalovirus infection. MiXCR, applied by TCRdb to the reads, yields one record per CDR3 protein. The sample comprises approximately 500,000 distinct CDR3 sequences, about 15% of which are singletons, and around 25% rests with the top ten. Sequenced material: CD8+ T cells from PBMCs. These receptor sequences come from a human donor in good health (CMV status not recorded). Some clones in this sample may be carry-over from other donors' samples. Each CDR3 is given with its conserved first and last residue. A D gene is named only where the DNA matches it firmly. Some rows mark clone size as missing; the rest say once, few, many or name a class of expanded clone.

V gene,clone size,D gene,J gene,CDR3 DNA,CDR3 protein
TRBV20-1,few,NA,TRBJ1-2,TGCAGTGCTAGAGATCCCACAGTTAACTATGGCTACACCTTC,CSARDPTVNYGYTF
TRBV5-1,few,NA,TRBJ2-2,TGCGCCAGCAGCCCCCCCCGGAGCGGGGAGCTGTTTTTT,CASSPPRSGELFF
TRBV6-6,few,NA,TRBJ1-1,TGTGCCAGCAGTTACTCGGAAGGTGAAGCTTTCTTT,CASSYSEGEAFF
TRBV10-3,NA,TRBD2,TRBJ2-7,TGTGCCATCAGGGCGGGGGATACCTACGAGCAGTACTTC,CAIRAGDTYEQYF
TRBV19,many,NA,TRBJ2-7,TGTGCCAGTAGCCGCCTCGGTACGGACGAGCAGTACTTC,CASSRLGTDEQYF
TRBV6-1,many,TRBD1,TRBJ2-7,TGTGCCAGCAGCGACGGACAGGGGAACTACGAGCAGTACTTC,CASSDGQGNYEQYF
TRBV7-9,many,TRBD1,TRBJ2-7,TGTGCCAGCAGCGGACAGGACCATTCCTACGAGCAGTACTTC,CASSGQDHSYEQYF
TRBV27,few,NA,TRBJ2-1,TGTGCCAGCAGTCCAAACAGAAATGAGCAGTTCTTC,CASSPNRNEQFF
TRBV3-1,NA,NA,TRBJ2-3,TGTGCCAGCAGCCCCGGGGGAGCCAACACAGATACGCAGTATTTT,CASSPGGANTDTQYF
TRBV7-9,many,NA,TRBJ1-4,TGTGCCAGCAGCCCCGGTGGTGAAAAACTGTTTTTT,CASSPGGEKLFF
TRBV10-3,many,TRBD2,TRBJ2-7,TGTGCCATCAGTGGATTTCTAGCGGGAGGGGAAGAGCAGTACTTC,CAISGFLAGGEEQYF
TRBV29-1,NA,NA,TRBJ1-1,TGCAGCGTTGGAAGAGGTAGGGGCACTGAAGCTTTCTTT,CSVGRGRGTEAFF
TRBV10-3,NA,TRBD1,TRBJ2-1,TGTGCCATCAGGGAGGAGGAGGCAGGGGGAAATGAGCAGTTCTTC,CAIREEEAGGNEQFF
TRBV27,few,NA,TRBJ2-1,TGTGCCAGCAGTATGAGCCACGGCTACAATGAGCAGTTCTTC,CASSMSHGYNEQFF
TRBV7-9,many,NA,TRBJ2-1,TGTGCCAGCAGCTGGACAAGAAATGAGCAGTTCTTC,CASSWTRNEQFF
TRBV5-1,NA,TRBD1,TRBJ2-7,TGCGCCAGCAGCCCGTCGACAGGGGGCAACGAGCAGTACTTC,CASSPSTGGNEQYF
TRBV7-8,many,NA,TRBJ2-3,TGTGCCAGCAGCCCCGGGGGGCGGTCAGATACGCAGTATTTT,CASSPGGRSDTQYF
TRBV15,many,NA,TRBJ2-3,TGTGCCACCAGCAGAGTTGAAACAGATACGCAGTATTTT,CATSRVETDTQYF
TRBV27,few,NA,TRBJ1-4,TGTGCCAGCAGTCCTACGGGGTACGAAAAACTGTTTTTT,CASSPTGYEKLFF
TRBV11-2,many,TRBD2,TRBJ2-3,TGTGCCAGCAGCTTCCAACTAGCGGGAGGAAACACAGATACGCAGTATTTT,CASSFQLAGGNTDTQYF
TRBV6-4,many,NA,TRBJ1-1,TGTGCCAGCAGTGTGAACAAGAACACTGAAGCTTTCTTT,CASSVNKNTEAFF
TRBV14,many,NA,TRBJ2-1,TGTGCCAGCAGCCTGATAGCGGACAGCTCCTACAATGAGCAGTTCTTC,CASSLIADSSYNEQFF
TRBV24-1,few,TRBD2,TRBJ2-1,TGTGCCACCAGTGACCTGAGGACTAGCGGCTCCTACAATGAGCAGTTCTTC,CATSDLRTSGSYNEQFF
TRBV2,NA,TRBD1,TRBJ1-5,TGTGCCAGCAGTGACGGGACAGGGGGATGGGAGCCCCAGCATTTT,CASSDGTGGWEPQHF
TRBV27,few,TRBD1,TRBJ1-5,TGTGCCAGCAGTAGGCAGGGGGAGGTTCAGCCCCAGCATTTT,CASSRQGEVQPQHF
TRBV4-1,NA,NA,TRBJ2-7,TGCGCCAGCAGCCAGAGGACGAAGAGCTCCTACGAGCAGTACTTC,CASSQRTKSSYEQYF
TRBV15,few,TRBD1,TRBJ2-7,TGTGCCACCAGCAAGGACAGGGGAGGATACGAGCAGTACTTC,CATSKDRGGYEQYF
TRBV19,NA,TRBD1,TRBJ1-2,TGTGCCAGTAGTACCTGGAACCCCACAGGGGATGGCTACACCTTC,CASSTWNPTGDGYTF
TRBV2,NA,NA,TRBJ2-2,TGTGCTAGTACGGCCGGGGAGCTGTTTTTT,CASTAGELFF
TRBV27,NA,TRBD1,TRBJ1-1,TGTGCCAGCAGCTTAACAAGGGGGCTTGGAGCTTTCTTT,CASSLTRGLGAFF
TRBV5-1,many,NA,TRBJ1-1,TGCGCCAGCAGCTTCACATGGGACACTGAAGCTTTCTTT,CASSFTWDTEAFF
TRBV7-9,many,TRBD2,TRBJ2-3,TGTGCCAGCAGTCTCTCGACTAGCGGGCCAGATACGCAGTATTTT,CASSLSTSGPDTQYF
TRBV9,NA,NA,TRBJ2-1,TGTGCCAGCAGCCCCCAGAAGAATGAGCAGTTCTTC,CASSPQKNEQFF
TRBV6-6,few,NA,TRBJ1-5,TGTGCCAGCAGGCCCCTTGCAGGGGTGCATCAGCCCCAGCATTTT,CASRPLAGVHQPQHF
TRBV19,NA,TRBD2,TRBJ2-1,TGTGCCAGTAGTATAGGGACTAGCGGTGCTTTTGAGCAGTTCTTC,CASSIGTSGAFEQFF
TRBV7-9,few,TRBD1,TRBJ2-1,TGTGCCAGCAGCCCCAAGGACAGGGCAAACTACAATGAGCAGTTCTTC,CASSPKDRANYNEQFF
TRBV6-1,NA,TRBD1,TRBJ2-2,TGTGCCAGCAGTTGGACAGGGGAGATCACCGGGGAGCTGTTTTTT,CASSWTGEITGELFF
TRBV30,NA,NA,TRBJ1-1,TGTGCCTGGAGCACGGGTTCGGGAACTGAAGCTTTCTTT,CAWSTGSGTEAFF
TRBV12-5,few,NA,TRBJ1-2,TGTGCTAGTGCCCCGACAGTACTCCCCCAGGATGGCTACACCTTC,CASAPTVLPQDGYTF
TRBV3-1,NA,NA,TRBJ2-5,TGTGCCAGCAGCCAAGGAGGTTCAGGGGAGACCCAGTACTTC,CASSQGGSGETQYF
TRBV12-3/TRBV12-4,many,TRBD1,TRBJ2-1,TGTGCCAGCAGTTTAGGGGACAGGGACAATGAGCAGTTCTTC,CASSLGDRDNEQFF
TRBV27,many,NA,TRBJ2-7,TGTGCCAGCAGCGGCCAGGGGACCTACGAGCAGTACTTC,CASSGQGTYEQYF
TRBV3-1,few,NA,TRBJ1-6,TGTGCCAGCAGTTCTTTCCCTCAGGGAGGGCCTGAGAATTCACCCCTCCACTTT,CASSSFPQGGPENSPLHF
TRBV10-2,few,NA,TRBJ2-7,TGCGCCAGCAGTGATGGTGGCGCTTACGAGCAGTACTTC,CASSDGGAYEQYF
TRBV12-3/TRBV12-4,many,NA,TRBJ1-2,TGTGCCAGCAGTTTATTGGCAGGGTTCAGGCAATCGAGGGGCTACACCTTC,CASSLLAGFRQSRGYTF
TRBV5-6,NA,NA,TRBJ1-1,TGTGCCAGCAGCTTGGAGCAGGGGTGGACTGAAGCTTTCTTT,CASSLEQGWTEAFF
TRBV6-1,many,TRBD1,TRBJ2-7,TGTGCCAGCAGTGAAAAAGGGGGCTCCAACGAGCAGTACTTC,CASSEKGGSNEQYF
TRBV9,NA,NA,TRBJ2-7,TGTGCCAGCAGCGTAGGGGTAGCGGAAACCTACGAGCAGTACTTC,CASSVGVAETYEQYF
TRBV7-6,many,TRBD1,TRBJ2-7,TGTGCCAGCAGCCCCCGGGACAGGGACGAGCAGTACTTC,CASSPRDRDEQYF
TRBV11-2,many,TRBD2,TRBJ2-3,TGTGCCAGCCGGACTAGCGGAAACACAGATACGCAGTATTTT,CASRTSGNTDTQYF
TRBV18,many,TRBD1,TRBJ2-7,TGTGCCAGCTCACCCTACCAGGACAGGGGGAAAGGGGAGCAGTACTTC,CASSPYQDRGKGEQYF
TRBV4-1,once,NA,TRBJ2-1,TGCGCCAGCAGCCAAGCTACGGTTTACAATGAGCAGTTCTTC,CASSQATVYNEQFF
TRBV7-9,many,NA,TRBJ2-1,TGTGCCAGCAGCTTCGTGCGGGGTGGTTACAATGAGCAGTTCTTC,CASSFVRGGYNEQFF
TRBV19,many,NA,TRBJ1-5,TGTGCCAGTAGTATTCGTCCAAAGTATAGCAATCAGCCCCAGCATTTT,CASSIRPKYSNQPQHF
TRBV27,NA,NA,TRBJ1-2,TGTGCCAGCAGTCCAGCGACCCGATCCGGCTACACCTTC,CASSPATRSGYTF